This T cell receptor (beta chain) was recorded in a study of blood T cell repertoires in COVID-19. Across roughly 25 US areas, participants ranged in age from about 18 to 100 years. CDR1 is ENHRY, CDR2 SYGVKD, per germline. V was clipped by 4 bases and J by 4 bases, with 4 bases between them. The CDR3 consists of 11 residues. Method: immunoSEQ multiplex PCR; TCRdb's copy keeps in-frame clones and lacks some. Of about 270,000 clones listed, more than 70% are singletons. The sequencing input was PBMCs or T cells enriched from blood (not recorded which). The receptor's source is a woman in her thirties or forties with acute COVID-19. The genes are TRBV10-3 and TRBJ1-2; D gene ambiguous. The CDR3 sequence is CAISGSYGYTF. CDR3 bases: TGTGCCATCAGTGGCAGCTATGGCTACACCTTC.